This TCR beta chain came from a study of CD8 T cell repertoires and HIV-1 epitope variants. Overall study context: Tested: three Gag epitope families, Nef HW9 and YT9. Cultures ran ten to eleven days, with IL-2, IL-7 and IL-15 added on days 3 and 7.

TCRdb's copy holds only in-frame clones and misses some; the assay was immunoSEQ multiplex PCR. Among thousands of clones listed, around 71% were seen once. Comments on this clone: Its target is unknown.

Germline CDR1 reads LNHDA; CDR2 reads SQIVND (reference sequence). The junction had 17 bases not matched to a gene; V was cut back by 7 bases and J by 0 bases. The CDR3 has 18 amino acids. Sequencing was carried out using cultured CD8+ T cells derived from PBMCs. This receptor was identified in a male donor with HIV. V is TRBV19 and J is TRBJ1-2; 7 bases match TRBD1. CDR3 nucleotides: TGTGCCAGTACCTCCCTATTCATTGGACAGGACCCTAACTATGGCTACACCTTC. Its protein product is CASTSLFIGQDPNYGYTF. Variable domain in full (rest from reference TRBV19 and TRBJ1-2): DGGITQSPKYLFRKEGQNVTLSCEQNLNHDAMYWYRQDPGQGLRLIYYSQIVNDFQKGDIAEGYSVSREKKESFPLTVTSAQKNPTAFYLCASTSLFIGQDPNYGYTFGSGTRLTVV.